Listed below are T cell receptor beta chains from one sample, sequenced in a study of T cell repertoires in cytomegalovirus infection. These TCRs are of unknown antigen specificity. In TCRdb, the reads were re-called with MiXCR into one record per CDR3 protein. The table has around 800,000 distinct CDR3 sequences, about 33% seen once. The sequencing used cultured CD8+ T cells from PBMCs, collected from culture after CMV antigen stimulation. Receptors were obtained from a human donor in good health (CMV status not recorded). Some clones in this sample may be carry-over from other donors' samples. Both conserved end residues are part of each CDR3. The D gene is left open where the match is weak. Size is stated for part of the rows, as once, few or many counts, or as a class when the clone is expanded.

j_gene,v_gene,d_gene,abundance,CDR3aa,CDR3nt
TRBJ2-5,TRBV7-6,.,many,CASSLSVIGGKETQYF,TGTGCCAGCAGCTTAAGTGTGATAGGGGGAAAAGAGACCCAGTACTTC
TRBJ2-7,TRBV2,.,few,CASSIYEQYF,TGTGCCAGCAGTATCTACGAGCAGTACTTC
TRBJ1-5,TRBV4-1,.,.,CASSQDGGYGNQPQHF,TGCGCCAGCAGCCAAGATGGAGGGTATGGCAATCAGCCCCAGCATTTT
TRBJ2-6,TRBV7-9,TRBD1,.,CASSLAGTGYSGANVLTF,TGTGCCAGCAGCTTAGCGGGGACAGGATACTCTGGGGCCAACGTCCTGACTTTC
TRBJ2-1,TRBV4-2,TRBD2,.,CASSQDALLGLAGAFNEQFF,TGTGCCAGCAGCCAAGACGCCCTCTTGGGACTAGCGGGGGCCTTCAATGAGCAGTTCTTC
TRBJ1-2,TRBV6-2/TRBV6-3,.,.,CASLAAAYYGYGYTF,TGTGCCAGCTTAGCGGCAGCCTATTATGGCTATGGCTACACCTTC
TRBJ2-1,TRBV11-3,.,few,CASSSRDSSDEQFF,TGTGCCAGCAGCTCCCGCGACAGTTCCGATGAGCAGTTCTTC
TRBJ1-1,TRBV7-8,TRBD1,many,CASSFPRDRGGAAEAFF,TGTGCCAGCAGCTTCCCACGGGACAGGGGGGGAGCGGCTGAAGCTTTCTTT
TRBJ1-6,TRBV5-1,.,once,CASSLGRVPDSPLHF,TGCGCCAGCAGCTTGGGACGGGTCCCTGATTCACCCCTCCACTTT
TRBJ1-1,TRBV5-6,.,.,CVSNFLNTEAFF,TGTGTCAGCAATTTCCTGAACACTGAAGCTTTCTTT
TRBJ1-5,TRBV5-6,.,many,CASSLSGATGNQPQHF,TGTGCCAGCAGCCTCTCAGGAGCGACTGGCAATCAGCCCCAGCATTTT
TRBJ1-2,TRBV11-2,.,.,CASSSWTRGTNYGYTF,TGTGCCAGCAGCTCTTGGACAAGAGGTACTAACTATGGCTACACCTTC
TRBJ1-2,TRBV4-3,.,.,CASSQGTDPNYGYTF,TGCGCCAGCAGCCAAGGGACAGACCCCAACTATGGCTACACCTTC
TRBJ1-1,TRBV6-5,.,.,CASSYSITGNTEAFF,TGTGCCAGCAGTTACTCGATTACGGGGAACACTGAAGCTTTCTTT
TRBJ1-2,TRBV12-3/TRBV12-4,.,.,CASSPLVGGGYTF,TGTGCCAGCAGCCCCCTGGTGGGGGGAGGCTACACCTTC
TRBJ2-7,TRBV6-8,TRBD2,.,CASSVRRGTGPEQYF,TGTGCCAGCAGTGTCCGGCGGGGGACCGGTCCCGAGCAGTACTTC
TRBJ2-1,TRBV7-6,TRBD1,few,CASSLGSRDSEQFF,TGTGCCAGCAGCTTAGGGTCTAGGGACAGTGAGCAGTTCTTC
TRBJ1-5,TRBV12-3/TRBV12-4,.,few,CASSLAVSQPQHF,TGTGCCAGCAGTTTAGCGGTTTCACAGCCCCAGCATTTT
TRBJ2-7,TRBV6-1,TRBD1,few,CASSDIDREVSYEQYF,TGTGCCAGCAGTGACATCGACAGGGAAGTTTCCTACGAGCAGTACTTC
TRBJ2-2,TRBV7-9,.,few,CASSHRDTYTGELFF,TGTGCCAGCAGCCACCGGGACACCTACACCGGGGAGCTGTTTTTT
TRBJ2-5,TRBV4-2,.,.,CASSQDQANPRRTQYF,TGTGCCAGCAGCCAAGATCAGGCAAACCCAAGGCGGACCCAGTACTTC
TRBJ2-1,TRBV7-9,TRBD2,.,CASSFVSGGAYNEQFF,TGTGCCAGCAGCTTTGTGAGCGGGGGGGCCTACAATGAGCAGTTCTTC
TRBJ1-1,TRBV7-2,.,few,CATHKAQNTEAFF,TGTGCCACCCATAAGGCCCAGAACACTGAAGCTTTCTTT
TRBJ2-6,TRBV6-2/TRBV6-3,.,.,CASSPQNTLAGANVLTF,TGTGCCAGCAGTCCTCAAAATACCCTGGCTGGGGCCAACGTCCTGACTTTC
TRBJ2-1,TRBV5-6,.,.,CASSLFGSSYNGQFF,TGTGCCAGCAGCTTGTTCGGGAGCTCCTACAATGGGCAGTTCTTC
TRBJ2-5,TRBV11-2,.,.,CASSLDSRAGVSETQYF,TGTGCCAGCAGCTTAGACTCTAGGGCAGGGGTTTCAGAGACCCAGTACTTC
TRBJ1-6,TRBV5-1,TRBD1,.,CASSLGTRGYTYNSPLHF,TGCGCCAGCAGCTTGGGAACCAGGGGGTATACCTATAATTCACCCCTCCACTTT